What follows are 5 T cell receptor beta chains derived from one specimen sequenced in a study of control samples from healthy donors and cancer patients. Generated by immunoSEQ multiplex PCR, the TCRdb table keeps only in-frame clones and is missing some. Of some 120,000 clones listed, approximately 90% are singletons. The source material was PBMCs. The source is a woman between 45 and 60 years old with colorectal cancer.

In nucleotides, the CDR3 is TGTGCCAGCACCCGGCAGGACGGGGACACCATATATTTT. It specifies CASTRQDGDTIYF. The chain has TRBV28 and TRBJ1-3; D is unclear. The CDR3 runs to 13 residues. V shed 7 bases and J shed 8 bases, with 15 bases lying between them. From germline, CDR1 is MDHEN and CDR2 SYDVKM.

The CDR3 nucleotides are TGTGCCTGGAGTGTAAGGAGACAGAGCTCTGGAAACACCATATATTTT. It encodes CAWSVRRQSSGNTIYF. This chain connects TRBV30 to TRBJ1-3, with D possibly TRBD1 on 5 matching bases. The CDR3 totals 16 residues. V was trimmed by 0 bases and J by 0 bases, leaving 12 bases between them. The germline gives CDR1 GTSNPN, CDR2 SVGIG (reference sequence).

J is TRBJ2-3 and V is TRBV3-1 (or the pseudogene TRBV3-2), with 8 bases fitting TRBD1. Per the germline V gene, CDR1 is LGHDT and CDR2 is YNNKEL (reference sequence). V shed 4 bases, J shed 0 bases, and the junction held 6 bases outside the gene matches. CDR3 size: 16 residues. The CDR3, as DNA: TGTGCCAGCAGCCGCAAGACAGGGGCCAGCACAGATACGCAGTATTTT. This gives the protein CASSRKTGASTDTQYF.

The chain couples TRBV4-1 to TRBJ2-7; TRBD1 might be the D (5 bases). Germline V gene lookup returns CDR1 MGHRA and CDR2 YSYEKL. There are 14 residues in the CDR3. With 2 bases removed from V and 3 bases from J, the gap between germline ends came to 11 bases. The CDR3: CASSQRQGSYEQYF. The CDR3 nucleotides read TGCGCCAGCAGCCAAAGGCAGGGAAGCTACGAGCAGTACTTC.

Only one count was recorded for this clone. The rearrangement joins TRBV19 to TRBJ2-5; TRBD2 aligns across 8 bases. V trimming: 5 bases; J trimming: 4 bases; junction bases outside the gene matches: 12. Looked up from germline, CDR1 is LNHDA and CDR2 is SQIVND (reference sequence). The CDR3 is made up of 16 amino acids. The CDR3 region has the DNA TGTGCCAGTAGTTCCCTCCTCGGGGGGGGCATAGAGACCCAGTACTTC. It yields the protein CASSSLLGGGIETQYF.